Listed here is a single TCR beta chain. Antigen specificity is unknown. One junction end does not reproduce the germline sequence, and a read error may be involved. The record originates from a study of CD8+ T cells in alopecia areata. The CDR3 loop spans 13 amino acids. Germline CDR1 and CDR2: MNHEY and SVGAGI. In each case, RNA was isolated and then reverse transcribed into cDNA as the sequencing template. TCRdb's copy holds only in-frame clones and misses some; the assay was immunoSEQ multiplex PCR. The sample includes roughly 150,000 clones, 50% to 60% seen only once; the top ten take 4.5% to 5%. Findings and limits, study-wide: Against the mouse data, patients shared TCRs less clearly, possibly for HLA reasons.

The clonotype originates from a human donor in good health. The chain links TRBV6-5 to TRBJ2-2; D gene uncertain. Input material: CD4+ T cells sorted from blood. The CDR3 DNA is TGTGCCAGCAGAGGGCCGAAGACCGGGGAGCTGTTTTTT. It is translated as CASRGPKTGELFF.